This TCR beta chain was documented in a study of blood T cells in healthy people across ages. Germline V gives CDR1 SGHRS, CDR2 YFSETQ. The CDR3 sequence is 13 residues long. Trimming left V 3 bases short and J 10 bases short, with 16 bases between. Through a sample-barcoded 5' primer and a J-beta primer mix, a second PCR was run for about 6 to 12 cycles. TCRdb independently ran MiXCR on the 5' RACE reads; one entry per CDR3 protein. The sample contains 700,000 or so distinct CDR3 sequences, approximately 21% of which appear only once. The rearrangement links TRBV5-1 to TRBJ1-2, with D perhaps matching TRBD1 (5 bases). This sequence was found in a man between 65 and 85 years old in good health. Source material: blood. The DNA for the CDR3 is TGCGCCAGCAGCTGGGGCGCAGAACAGTTCTACACCTTC. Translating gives CASSWGAEQFYTF. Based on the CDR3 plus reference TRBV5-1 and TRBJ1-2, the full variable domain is KAGVTQTPRYLIKTRGQQVTLSCSPISGHRSVSWYQQTPGQGLQFLFEYFSETQRNKGNFPGRFSGRQFSNSRSEMNVSTLELGDSALYLCASSWGAEQFYTFGSGTRLTVV.